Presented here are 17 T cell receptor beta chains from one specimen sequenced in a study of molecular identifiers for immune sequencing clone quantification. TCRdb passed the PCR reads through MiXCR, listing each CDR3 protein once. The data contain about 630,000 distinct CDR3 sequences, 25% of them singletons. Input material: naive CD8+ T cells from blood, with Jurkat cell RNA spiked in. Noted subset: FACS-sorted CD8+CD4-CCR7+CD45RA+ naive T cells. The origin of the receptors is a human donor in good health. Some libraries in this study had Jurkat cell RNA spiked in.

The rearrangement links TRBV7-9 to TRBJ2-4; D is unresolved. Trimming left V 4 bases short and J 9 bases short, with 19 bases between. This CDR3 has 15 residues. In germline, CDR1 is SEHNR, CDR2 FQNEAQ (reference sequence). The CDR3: CASSSNRVRDSIQYF. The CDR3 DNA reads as TGTGCCAGCAGCTCGAACCGGGTCCGAGATAGCATTCAGTACTTC.

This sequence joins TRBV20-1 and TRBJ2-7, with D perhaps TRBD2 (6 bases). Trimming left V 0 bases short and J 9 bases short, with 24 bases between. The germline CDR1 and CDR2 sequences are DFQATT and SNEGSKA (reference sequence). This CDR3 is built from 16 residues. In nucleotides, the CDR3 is TGCAGTGCTAGAGATCTTCGGGGGAGAGGTGGGTACTTGCAGTACTTC. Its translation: CSARDLRGRGGYLQYF.

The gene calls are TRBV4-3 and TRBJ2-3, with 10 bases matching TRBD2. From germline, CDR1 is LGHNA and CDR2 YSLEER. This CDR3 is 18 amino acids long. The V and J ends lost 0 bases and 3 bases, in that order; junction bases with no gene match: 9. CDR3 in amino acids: CASSQDNPLAGETDTQYF. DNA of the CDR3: TGCGCCAGCAGCCAAGACAATCCCCTAGCGGGAGAGACAGATACGCAGTATTTT.

For the CDR3, the DNA is TGTGCCAGCAGCTCCCTCGGTGGCAGGGTTCATGACGAGCAGTACTTC. As protein: CASSSLGGRVHDEQYF. The gene calls are TRBV7-9 and TRBJ2-7; a possible D gene is TRBD1 (5 bases). Germline CDR1 and CDR2: SEHNR and FQNEAQ (reference sequence). The V end was cut by 4 bases, the J end by 5 bases, with 21 bases between. The CDR3 sequence is 16 residues long.

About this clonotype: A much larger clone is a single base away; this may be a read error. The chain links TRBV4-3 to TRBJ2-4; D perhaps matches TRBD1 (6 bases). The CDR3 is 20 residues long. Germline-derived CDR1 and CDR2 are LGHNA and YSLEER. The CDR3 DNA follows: TGCGTCAGCAGCCAAAACGTCTGGGACATCGTCGGACTAGCCAAAAACATTCAGTACTTC. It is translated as CVSSQNVWDIVGLAKNIQYF.

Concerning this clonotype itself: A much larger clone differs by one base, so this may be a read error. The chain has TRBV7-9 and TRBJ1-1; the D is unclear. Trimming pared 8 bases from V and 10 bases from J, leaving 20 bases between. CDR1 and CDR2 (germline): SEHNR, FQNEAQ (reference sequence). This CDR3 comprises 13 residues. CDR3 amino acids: CASGETSYMGAFF. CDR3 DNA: TGTGCCAGCGGTGAGACCTCTTACATGGGAGCTTTCTTT.

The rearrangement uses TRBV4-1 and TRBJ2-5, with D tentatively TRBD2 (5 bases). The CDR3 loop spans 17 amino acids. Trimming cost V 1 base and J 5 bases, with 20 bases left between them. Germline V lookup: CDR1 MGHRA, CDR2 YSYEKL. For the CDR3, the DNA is TGCGCCAGCAGCCAAGTATTTGGGCAGAGGGTTTCGGAGACCCAGTACTTC. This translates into CASSQVFGQRVSETQYF.

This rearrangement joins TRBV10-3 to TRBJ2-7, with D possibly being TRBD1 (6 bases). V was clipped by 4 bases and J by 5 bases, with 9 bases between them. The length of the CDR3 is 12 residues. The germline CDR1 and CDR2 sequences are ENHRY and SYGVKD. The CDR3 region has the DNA TGTGCCATCAGTGTAACAGGGAACGAGCAGTACTTC. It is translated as CAISVTGNEQYF.

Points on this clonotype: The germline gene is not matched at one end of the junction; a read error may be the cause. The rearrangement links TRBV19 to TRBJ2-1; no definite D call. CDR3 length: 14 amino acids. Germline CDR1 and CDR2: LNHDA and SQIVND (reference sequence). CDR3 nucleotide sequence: TGTGCCAGTAGTATCTCCTCTAGTCGCAGTGAGCGGTTCTTC. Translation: CASSISSSRSERFF.

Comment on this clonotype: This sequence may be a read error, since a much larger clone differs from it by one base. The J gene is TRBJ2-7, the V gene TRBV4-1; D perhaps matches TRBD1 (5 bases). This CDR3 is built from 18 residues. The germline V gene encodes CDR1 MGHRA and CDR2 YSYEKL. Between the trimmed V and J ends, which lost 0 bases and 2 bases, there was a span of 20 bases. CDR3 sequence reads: CASSQDMAGHDLPYEQYF. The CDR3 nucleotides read TGCGCCAGCAGCCAAGATATGGCAGGGCACGACCTCCCCTACGAGCAGTACTTC.

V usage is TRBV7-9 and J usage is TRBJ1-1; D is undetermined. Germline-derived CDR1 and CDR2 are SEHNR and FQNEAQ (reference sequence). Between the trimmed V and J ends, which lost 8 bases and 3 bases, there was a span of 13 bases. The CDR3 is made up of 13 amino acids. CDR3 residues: CASDRIVDTEAFF. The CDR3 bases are TGTGCCAGCGACCGTATAGTGGACACTGAAGCTTTCTTT.

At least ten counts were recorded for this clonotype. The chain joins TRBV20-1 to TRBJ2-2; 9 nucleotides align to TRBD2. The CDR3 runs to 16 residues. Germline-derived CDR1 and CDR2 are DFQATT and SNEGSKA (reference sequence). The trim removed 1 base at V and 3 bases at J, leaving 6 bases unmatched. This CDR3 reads CSARVREREDTGELFF. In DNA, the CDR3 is TGCAGTGCTAGAGTGCGAGAGCGGGAGGACACCGGGGAGCTGTTTTTT.

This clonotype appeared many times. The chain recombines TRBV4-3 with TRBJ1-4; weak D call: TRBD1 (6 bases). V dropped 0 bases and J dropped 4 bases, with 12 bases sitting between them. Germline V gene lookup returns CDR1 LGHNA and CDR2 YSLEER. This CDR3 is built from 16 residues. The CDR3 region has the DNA TGCGCCAGCAGCCAAGATCAGGGGATGAGTAATGAAAAACTGTTTTTT. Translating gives CASSQDQGMSNEKLFF.

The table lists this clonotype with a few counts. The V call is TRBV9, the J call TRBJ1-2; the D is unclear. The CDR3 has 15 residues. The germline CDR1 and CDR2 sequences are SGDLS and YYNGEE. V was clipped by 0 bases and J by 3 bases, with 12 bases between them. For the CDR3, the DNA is TGTGCCAGCAGCGTAGCGGTCTTTGGTGACTATGGCTACACCTTC. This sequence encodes CASSVAVFGDYGYTF.

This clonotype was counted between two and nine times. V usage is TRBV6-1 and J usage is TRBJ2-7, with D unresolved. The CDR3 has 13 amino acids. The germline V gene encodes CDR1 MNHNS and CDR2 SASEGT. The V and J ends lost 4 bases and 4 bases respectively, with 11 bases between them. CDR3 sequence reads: CASSATDEYEQYF. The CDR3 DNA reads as TGTGCCAGCAGTGCCACGGATGAATACGAGCAGTACTTC.

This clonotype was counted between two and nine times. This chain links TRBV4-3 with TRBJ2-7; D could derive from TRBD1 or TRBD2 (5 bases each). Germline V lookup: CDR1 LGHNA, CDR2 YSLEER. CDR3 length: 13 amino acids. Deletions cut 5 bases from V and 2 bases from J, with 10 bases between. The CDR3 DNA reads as TGCGCCAGCAGCTCGGGACGGACCTACGAGCAGTACTTC. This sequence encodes CASSSGRTYEQYF.

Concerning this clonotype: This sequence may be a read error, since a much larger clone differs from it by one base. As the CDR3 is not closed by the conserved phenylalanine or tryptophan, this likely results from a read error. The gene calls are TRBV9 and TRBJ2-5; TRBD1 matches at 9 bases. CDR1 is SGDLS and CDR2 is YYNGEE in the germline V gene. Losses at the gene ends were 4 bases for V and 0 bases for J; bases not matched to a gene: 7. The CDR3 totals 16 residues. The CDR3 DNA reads TGTGCCAGCAGCTCACGGACAGGGGAGGACCAAGAGACCCAGTACCTC. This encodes CASSSRTGEDQETQYL.